These 12 T cell receptor beta chains were all obtained from the same sample, sequenced in a study of siplizumab effects on memory and regulatory T cells. Sequenced by immunoSEQ multiplex PCR; TCRdb stores in-frame clones only, minus some. The sample contains under 150,000 clones, approximately 94% of which appear only once. Specimen: non-Treg CD4+ T cells sorted from blood. These receptors were obtained from a human donor in good health.

In its sample, this clone was seen once. The V call is TRBV18, the J call TRBJ2-5, with 11 positions matching TRBD2. V was clipped by 3 bases and J by 4 bases; unmatched bases: 4. Per germline, CDR1 KGHSH and CDR2 LQKENI. The CDR3 sequence is 15 residues long. CDR3 DNA sequence: TGTGCCAGCTCACCGGGGACTAGCGGACGAGAGACCCAGTACTTC. This encodes CASSPGTSGRETQYF.

This chain joins TRBV10-1 and TRBJ2-1; 14 nucleotides align to TRBD2. CDR1 is WNHNN and CDR2 is SYGVQD in the germline V gene (reference sequence). The CDR3 spans 16 residues. V lost 4 bases, J lost 4 bases, and 3 bases stayed unmatched. DNA for the CDR3: TGCGCCAGCAGTGCCGGACTAGCGGGAGGATACAATGAGCAGTTCTTC. Protein product: CASSAGLAGGYNEQFF.

The rearrangement joins TRBV7-9 to TRBJ1-4; no definite D call. The CDR3 is made up of 16 amino acids. V gave up 1 base and J gave up 3 bases, with 12 bases separating them. The germline gives CDR1 SEHNR, CDR2 FQNEAQ (reference sequence). In DNA form, the CDR3 reads TGTGCCAGCAGCTTAGGACTGGGGATAGCTAATGAAAAACTGTTTTTT. This gives the protein CASSLGLGIANEKLFF.

V usage is TRBV5-8 and J usage is TRBJ2-1; D possibly matches TRBD1 or TRBD2 (5 bases each). V lost 0 bases and J lost 5, with 21 bases in between. The CDR3 length is 18 residues. The germline gives CDR1 SGHTS, CDR2 YDEGEE. This CDR3 is CASSLVVGLQVGDNEQFF. For the CDR3, the DNA is TGTGCCAGCAGCTTGGTGGTGGGCCTACAAGTGGGGGACAATGAGCAGTTCTTC.

The genes are TRBV27 and TRBJ2-5, with D possibly TRBD2 on 6 matching bases. V was shortened by 1 base and J by 4 bases, with 10 bases between the two germline ends. Per germline, CDR1 MNHEY and CDR2 SMNVEV (reference sequence). CDR3 length equals 14 residues. The CDR3 loop reads CASSLYGSGETQYF. The DNA of the CDR3 is TGTGCCAGCAGTTTATACGGGAGTGGAGAGACCCAGTACTTC.

The chain combines TRBV5-4 with TRBJ2-7; 7 positions agree with TRBD1. This CDR3 is built from 13 residues. The germline gives CDR1 SGHNT, CDR2 YYREEE (reference sequence). The junction had 2 bases not matched to a gene; V was cut back by 3 bases and J by 2 bases. The CDR3 coding sequence is TGTGCCAGCAGCTGGGGACAGACCTACGAGCAGTACTTC. Translating gives CASSWGQTYEQYF.

The gene calls are TRBV10-1 and TRBJ2-1; 16 bases are a match to TRBD2. This CDR3 is built from 17 residues. The V gene's germline CDR1 is WNHNN and CDR2 SYGVQD (reference sequence). J was trimmed by 9 bases and V by 4 bases; bases with no gene match: 9. The CDR3 loop reads CASSVGGTSGRAGEQFF. CDR3 bases: TGCGCCAGCAGTGTTGGTGGGACTAGCGGGAGGGCTGGTGAGCAGTTCTTC.

The J gene is TRBJ2-1, the V gene TRBV7-9; D might be TRBD1 or TRBD2, each matching 5 bases. With 4 bases removed from V and 9 bases from J, the gap between germline ends came to 10 bases. Germline loops: CDR1 SEHNR, CDR2 FQNEAQ (reference sequence). This CDR3 is built from 12 residues. In DNA form, the CDR3 reads TGTGCCAGCAGCTCGGGACGGGTTGAGCAGTTCTTC. Its translation: CASSSGRVEQFF.

The gene calls are TRBV15 and TRBJ2-7, with D unresolved. The length of the CDR3 is 13 residues. Germline V gene data show CDR1 as LNHNV and CDR2 as YYDKDF (reference sequence). V was pared by 1 base and J by 0 bases, with 4 bases between. CDR3 sequence (DNA): TGTGCCACCAGCAGAGCCAGCTCCTACGAGCAGTACTTC. This encodes CATSRASSYEQYF.

The table lists this clone with a count of one. The chain uses TRBV7-2 and TRBJ2-1; D may match TRBD1 or TRBD2 (5 bases each). The V end lost 5 bases, the J end lost 0 bases, and 14 bases lay between the germline ends. CDR1 SGHTA and CDR2 FQGNSA come from the germline V gene. The CDR3 has 16 residues. Here the CDR3 reads CASSLGPGSSYNEQFF. The CDR3 bases are TGTGCCAGCAGCCTTGGCCCAGGGAGCTCCTACAATGAGCAGTTCTTC.

This chain links TRBV6-6 with TRBJ2-7; 9 positions match TRBD2. Germline V gene lookup returns CDR1 MNHNY and CDR2 SVGAGI (reference sequence). J was trimmed by 3 bases and V by 1 base; bases with no gene match: 4. The CDR3 is 15 residues long. The CDR3 sequence: CASSYFSSGNYEQYF. As DNA, the CDR3 is TGTGCCAGCAGTTACTTCTCTAGCGGGAACTACGAGCAGTACTTC.

The chain combines TRBV5-8 with TRBJ1-2; the D gene is possibly TRBD1 (6 bases). Germline V gene data show CDR1 as SGHTS and CDR2 as YDEGEE. The V end was cut by 4 bases, the J end by 3 bases, with 16 bases between. The CDR3 contains 15 residues. The CDR3 here is CASSIDRNPYYGYTF. The CDR3 DNA follows: TGTGCCAGCAGCATTGACAGGAACCCCTACTATGGCTACACCTTC.